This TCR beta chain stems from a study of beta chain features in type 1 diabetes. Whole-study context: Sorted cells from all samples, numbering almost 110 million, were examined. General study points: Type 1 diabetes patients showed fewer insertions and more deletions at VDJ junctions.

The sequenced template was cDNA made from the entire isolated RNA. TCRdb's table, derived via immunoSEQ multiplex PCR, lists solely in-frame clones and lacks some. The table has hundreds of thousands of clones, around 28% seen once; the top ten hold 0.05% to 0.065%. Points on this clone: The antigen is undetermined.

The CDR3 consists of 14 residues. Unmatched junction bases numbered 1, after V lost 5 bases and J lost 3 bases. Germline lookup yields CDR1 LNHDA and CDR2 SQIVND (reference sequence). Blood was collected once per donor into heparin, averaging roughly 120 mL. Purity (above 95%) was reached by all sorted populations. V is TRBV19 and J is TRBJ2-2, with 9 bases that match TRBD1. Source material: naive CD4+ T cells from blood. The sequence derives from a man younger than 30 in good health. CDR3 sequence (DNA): TGTGCCAGTAGTGGGACAGGGTACACCGGGGAGCTGTTTTTT. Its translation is CASSGTGYTGELFF.